The clone carrying this T cell receptor (beta chain) was detected ten times or more. This sample stems from a study of glioma-infiltrating T cells. CDR1 and CDR2 from the germline V gene are LGHDT and YNNKEL (reference sequence). V lost 4 bases, J lost 5 bases, and 14 bases lay in between. This CDR3 has 14 amino acids. Using RNA template, CDR3s of TCR alpha and beta were amplified with iRepertoire arm-PCR. Using its own MiXCR run on the multiplex PCR reads, TCRdb lists one record per CDR3 protein. The sample lists approximately 130,000 distinct CDR3 sequences, about 25% occurring once. This TCR was recovered from a human donor with low-grade glioma or glioblastoma, undergoing nonglioma brain surgery, or in good health (not recorded which). The chain uses TRBV3-1 and TRBJ2-5, with TRBD1 as a possible D gene (6 bases). Sequencing was performed on glioma tissue, nonneoplastic brain tissue, or PBMCs (not recorded which). The CDR3 loop reads CASSPLRGGETQYF. CDR3 nucleotide sequence: TGTGCCAGCAGCCCCCTCAGGGGTGGGGAGACCCAGTACTTC.